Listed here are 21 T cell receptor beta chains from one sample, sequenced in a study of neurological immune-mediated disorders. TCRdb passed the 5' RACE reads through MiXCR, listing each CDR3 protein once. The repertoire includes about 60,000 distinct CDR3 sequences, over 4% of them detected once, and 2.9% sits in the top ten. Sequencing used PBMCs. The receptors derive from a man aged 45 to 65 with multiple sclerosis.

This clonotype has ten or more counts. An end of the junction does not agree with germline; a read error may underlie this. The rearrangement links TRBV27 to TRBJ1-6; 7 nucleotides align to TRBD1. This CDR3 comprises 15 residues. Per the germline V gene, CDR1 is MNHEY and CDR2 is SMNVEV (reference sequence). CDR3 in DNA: TGTGCCAGCAGTGGCCGGGACAGCTGGAATTCACCCCTCAACTTT. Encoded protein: CASSGRDSWNSPLNF.

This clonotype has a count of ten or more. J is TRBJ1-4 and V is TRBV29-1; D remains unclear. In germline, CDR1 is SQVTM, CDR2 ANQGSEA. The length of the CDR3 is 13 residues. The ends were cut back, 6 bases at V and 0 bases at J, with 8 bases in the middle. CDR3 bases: TGCAGCGTGTTCGGGGCAACTAATGAAAAACTGTTTTTT. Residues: CSVFGATNEKLFF.

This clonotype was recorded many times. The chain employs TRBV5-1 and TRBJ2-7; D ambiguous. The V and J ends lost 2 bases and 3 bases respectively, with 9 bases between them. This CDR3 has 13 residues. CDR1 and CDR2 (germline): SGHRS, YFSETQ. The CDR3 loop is CASSFRQNYEQYF. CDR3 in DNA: TGCGCCAGCAGCTTTAGGCAGAACTACGAGCAGTACTTC.

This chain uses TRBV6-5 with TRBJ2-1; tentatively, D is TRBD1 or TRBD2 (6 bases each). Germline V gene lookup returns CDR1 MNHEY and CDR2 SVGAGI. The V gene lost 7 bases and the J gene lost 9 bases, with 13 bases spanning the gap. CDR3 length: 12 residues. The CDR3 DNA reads TGTGCCAGCACCGGGGGCGGGTCTGAGCAGTTCTTC. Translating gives CASTGGGSEQFF.

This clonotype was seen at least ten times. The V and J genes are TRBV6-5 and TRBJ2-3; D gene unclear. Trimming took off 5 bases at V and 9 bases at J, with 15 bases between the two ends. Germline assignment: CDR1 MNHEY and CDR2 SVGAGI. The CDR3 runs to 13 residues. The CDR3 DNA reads TGTGCCAGCAGTACCGATTCATCAGGAACGCAGTATTTT. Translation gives CASSTDSSGTQYF.

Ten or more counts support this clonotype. CDR3 protein: CSARLLAGVGTGELFF. The CDR3 bases are TGCAGTGCTAGATTGCTAGCGGGAGTAGGGACCGGGGAGCTGTTTTTT. This chain uses TRBV20-1 with TRBJ2-2; TRBD2 matches 10 bases. Germline V CDR1 and CDR2: DFQATT, SNEGSKA (reference sequence). There are 16 residues in the CDR3. J lost 5 bases, V lost 2 bases, and 8 bases had no gene match.

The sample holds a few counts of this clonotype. The CDR3, as DNA: TGTGCCAGCACCCAGGGAAAGGGCAATGAGCAGTTCTTC. This translates into CASTQGKGNEQFF. The chain has TRBV9 and TRBJ2-1; D might be TRBD1 (5 bases). V shed 6 bases and J shed 6 bases, with 13 bases lying between them. This CDR3 has 13 amino acids. The germline V gene has CDR1 SGDLS and CDR2 YYNGEE. The full variable domain, completed using reference TRBV9 and TRBJ2-1, is DSGVTQTPKHLITATGQRVTLRCSPRSGDLSVYWYQQSLDQGLQFLIQYYNGEERAKGNILERFSAQQFPDLHSELNLSSLELGDSALYFCASTQGKGNEQFFGPGTRLTVL.

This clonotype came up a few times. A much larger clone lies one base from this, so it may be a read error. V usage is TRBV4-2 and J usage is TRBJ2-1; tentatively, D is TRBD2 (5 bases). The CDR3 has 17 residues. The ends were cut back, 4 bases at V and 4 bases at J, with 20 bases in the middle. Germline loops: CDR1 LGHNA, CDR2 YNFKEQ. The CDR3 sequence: CASSLASRLRKYNEQFF. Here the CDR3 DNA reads TGTGCCAGCAGCCTAGCATCTAGACTACGAAAATACAATGAGCAGTTCTTC.

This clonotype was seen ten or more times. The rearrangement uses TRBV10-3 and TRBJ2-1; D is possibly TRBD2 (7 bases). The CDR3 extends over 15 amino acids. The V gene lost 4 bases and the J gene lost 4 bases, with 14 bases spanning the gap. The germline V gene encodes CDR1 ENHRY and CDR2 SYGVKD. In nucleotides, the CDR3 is TGTGCCATCAGTGTGGGGGCTAGCGGTTACAATGAGCAGTTCTTC. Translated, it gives CAISVGASGYNEQFF.

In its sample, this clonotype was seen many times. The chain's CDR3 is CASSLRHTSEAFF. CDR3 DNA: TGTGCCAGCAGTTTAAGACATACGTCTGAAGCTTTCTTT. V and J are TRBV28 and TRBJ1-1; the D is unclear. The CDR3 extends over 13 amino acids. The germline gives CDR1 MDHEN, CDR2 SYDVKM. Between the trimmed V and J ends, which lost 2 bases and 6 bases, there was a span of 10 bases.

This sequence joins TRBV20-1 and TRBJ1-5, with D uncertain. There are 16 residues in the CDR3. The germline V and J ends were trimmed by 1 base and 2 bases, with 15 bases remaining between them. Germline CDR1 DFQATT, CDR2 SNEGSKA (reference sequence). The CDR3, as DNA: TGCAGTGCTAGAGCAATAACGGGAGTTCGCAATCAGCCCCAGCATTTT. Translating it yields CSARAITGVRNQPQHF.

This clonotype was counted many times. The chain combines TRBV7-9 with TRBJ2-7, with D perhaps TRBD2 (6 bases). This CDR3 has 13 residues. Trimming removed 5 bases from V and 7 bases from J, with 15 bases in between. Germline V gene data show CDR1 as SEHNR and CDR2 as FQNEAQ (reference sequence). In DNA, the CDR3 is TGTGCCAGCAGCCGGGAGATAGAGGGGGAGCAGTACTTC. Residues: CASSREIEGEQYF. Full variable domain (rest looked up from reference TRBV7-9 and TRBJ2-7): DTGVSQNPRHKITKRGQNVTFRCDPISEHNRLYWYRQTLGQGPEFLTYFQNEAQLEKSRLLSDRFSAERPKGSFSTLEIQRTEQGDSAMYLCASSREIEGEQYFGPGTRLTVT.

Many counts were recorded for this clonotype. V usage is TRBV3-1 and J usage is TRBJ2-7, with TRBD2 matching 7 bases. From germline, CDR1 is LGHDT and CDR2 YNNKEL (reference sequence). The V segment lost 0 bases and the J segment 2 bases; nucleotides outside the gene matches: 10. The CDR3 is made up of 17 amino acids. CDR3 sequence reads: CASSQEGLGGATYEQYF. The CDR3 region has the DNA TGTGCCAGCAGCCAAGAAGGGTTGGGAGGGGCGACCTACGAGCAGTACTTC.

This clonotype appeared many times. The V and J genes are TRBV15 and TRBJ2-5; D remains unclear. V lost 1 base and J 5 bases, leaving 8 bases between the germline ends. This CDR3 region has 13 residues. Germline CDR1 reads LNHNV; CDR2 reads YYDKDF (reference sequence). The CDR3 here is CATSRGRWETQYF. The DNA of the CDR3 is TGTGCCACCAGCAGAGGTCGGTGGGAGACCCAGTACTTC.

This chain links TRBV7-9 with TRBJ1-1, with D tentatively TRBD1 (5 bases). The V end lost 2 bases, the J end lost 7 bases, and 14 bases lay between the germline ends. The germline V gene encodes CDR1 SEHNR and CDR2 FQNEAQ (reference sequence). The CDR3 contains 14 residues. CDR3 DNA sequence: TGTGCCAGCAGCTTAACTCCACAGGCGGATGAAGCTTTCTTT. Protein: CASSLTPQADEAFF.

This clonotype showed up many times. CDR3 sequence reads: CASRQDRGVAYEQFF. The DNA of the CDR3 is TGCGCCAGCAGACAGGACAGGGGGGTAGCCTATGAGCAGTTCTTC. This chain connects TRBV5-1 to TRBJ2-1; 10 bases line up with TRBD1. The length of the CDR3 is 15 residues. The V and J ends lost 5 bases and 8 bases, in that order; junction bases with no gene match: 10. The V gene's germline CDR1 is SGHRS and CDR2 YFSETQ.

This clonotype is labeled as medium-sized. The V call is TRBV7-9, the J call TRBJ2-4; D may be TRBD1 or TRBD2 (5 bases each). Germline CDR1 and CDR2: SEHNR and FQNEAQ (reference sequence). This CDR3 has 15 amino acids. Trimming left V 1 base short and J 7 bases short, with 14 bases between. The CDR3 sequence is CASSLEMGRDNIQYF. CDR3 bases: TGTGCCAGCAGCTTAGAAATGGGCAGGGACAACATTCAGTACTTC.

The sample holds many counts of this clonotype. The CDR3 DNA sequence: TGCGCCAGCAGCTTTGCGGGACAGGGTAGGAGGACTGAAGCTTTCTTT. Translating gives CASSFAGQGRRTEAFF. This chain uses TRBV5-1 with TRBJ1-1; 9 bases map to TRBD1. Trimming removed 2 bases from V and 5 bases from J; junction bases left unmatched: 10. The CDR3 loop spans 16 amino acids. Germline-derived CDR1 and CDR2 are SGHRS and YFSETQ.

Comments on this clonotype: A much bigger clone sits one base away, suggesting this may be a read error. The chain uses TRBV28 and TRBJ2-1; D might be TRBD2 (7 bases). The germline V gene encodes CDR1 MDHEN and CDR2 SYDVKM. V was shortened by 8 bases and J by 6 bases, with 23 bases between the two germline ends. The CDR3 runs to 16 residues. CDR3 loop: CASSRMGGALLNEQFF. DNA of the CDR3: TGTGCCAGCTCCCGCATGGGGGGGGCCTTACTCAATGAGCAGTTCTTC.

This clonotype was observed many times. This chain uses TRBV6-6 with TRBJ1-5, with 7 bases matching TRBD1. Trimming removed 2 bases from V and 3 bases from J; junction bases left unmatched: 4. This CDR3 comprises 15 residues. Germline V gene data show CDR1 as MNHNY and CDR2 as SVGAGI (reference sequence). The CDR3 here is CASSYEGTDNQPQHF. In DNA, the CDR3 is TGTGCCAGCAGTTACGAAGGGACAGACAATCAGCCCCAGCATTTT.

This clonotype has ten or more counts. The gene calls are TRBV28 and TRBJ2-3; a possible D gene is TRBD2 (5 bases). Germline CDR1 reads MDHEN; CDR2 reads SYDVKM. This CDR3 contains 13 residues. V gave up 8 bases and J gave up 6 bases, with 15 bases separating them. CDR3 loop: CASRGLRRDTQYF. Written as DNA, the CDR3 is TGTGCCAGCCGCGGCCTTCGGAGGGATACGCAGTATTTT.